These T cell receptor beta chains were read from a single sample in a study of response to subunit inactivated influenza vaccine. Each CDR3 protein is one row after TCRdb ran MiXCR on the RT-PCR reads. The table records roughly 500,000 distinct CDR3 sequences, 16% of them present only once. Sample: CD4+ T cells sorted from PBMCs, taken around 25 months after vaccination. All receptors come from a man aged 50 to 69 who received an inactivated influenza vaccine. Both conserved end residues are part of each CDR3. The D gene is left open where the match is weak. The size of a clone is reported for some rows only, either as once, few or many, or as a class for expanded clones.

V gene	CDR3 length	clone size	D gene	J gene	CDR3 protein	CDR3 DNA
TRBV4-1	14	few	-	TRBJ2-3	CASSHPEGVHTQYF	TGCGCCAGCAGCCATCCCGAGGGGGTTCATACGCAGTATTTT
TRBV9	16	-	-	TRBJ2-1	CASSKTPGPRQGEQFF	TGTGCCAGCAGCAAGACGCCGGGACCCCGGCAGGGAGAGCAGTTCTTC
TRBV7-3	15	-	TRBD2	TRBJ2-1	CASSPGTSDGNEQFF	TGTGCCAGCAGCCCCGGGACTAGCGATGGCAATGAGCAGTTCTTC
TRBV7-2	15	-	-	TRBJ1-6	CASSLAADSNSPLHF	TGTGCCAGCAGCTTAGCCGCCGACAGCAATTCACCCCTCCACTTT
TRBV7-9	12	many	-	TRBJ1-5	CASSSSEGPQHF	TGTGCCAGCAGCTCCTCTGAGGGGCCCCAGCATTTT
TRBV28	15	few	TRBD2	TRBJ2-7	CASSAPGGGVGEQYF	TGTGCCAGCAGCGCCCCCGGCGGGGGGGTGGGGGAGCAGTACTTC
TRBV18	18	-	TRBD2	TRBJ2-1	CASSPGLAGASSYNEQFF	TGTGCCAGCTCACCGGGACTAGCGGGGGCCAGCTCCTACAATGAGCAGTTCTTC
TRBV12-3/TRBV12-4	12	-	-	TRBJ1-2	CASSFGGEGYTF	TGTGCCAGCAGTTTTGGGGGAGAGGGCTACACCTTC
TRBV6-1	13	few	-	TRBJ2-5	CATRRAAQETQYF	TGTGCTACACGTAGGGCAGCTCAAGAGACCCAGTACTTC
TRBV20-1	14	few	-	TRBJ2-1	CSARGPGNYNEQFF	TGCAGTGCTAGGGGTCCGGGGAATTACAATGAGCAGTTCTTC
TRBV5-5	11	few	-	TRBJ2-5	CASRVTETQYF	TGTGCCAGCAGAGTTACAGAGACCCAGTACTTC
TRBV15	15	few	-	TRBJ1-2	CATSRLVSGIYGYTF	TGTGCCACCAGCAGATTAGTTAGTGGGATCTATGGCTACACCTTC
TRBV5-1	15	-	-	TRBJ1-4	CASSFQGSGREKLFF	TGCGCCAGCAGCTTCCAGGGTTCCGGGCGGGAAAAACTGTTTTTT
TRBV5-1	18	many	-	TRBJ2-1	CASSLGTPGLFLNNEQFF	TGCGCCAGCAGCTTGGGGACTCCGGGACTCTTCCTTAACAATGAGCAGTTCTTC
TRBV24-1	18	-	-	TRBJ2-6	CATSDSMIDSHMSHVLTF	TGTGCCACCAGTGATTCGATGATAGACAGCCACATGAGTCACGTCCTGACTTTC
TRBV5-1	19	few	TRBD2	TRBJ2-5	CASSLSGTSGGTYQETQYF	TGCGCCAGCAGCCTGTCCGGGACTAGCGGAGGAACGTACCAAGAGACCCAGTACTTC
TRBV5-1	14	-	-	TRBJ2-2	CASTMGDWTGELFF	TGCGCCAGCACCATGGGGGATTGGACCGGGGAGCTGTTTTTT
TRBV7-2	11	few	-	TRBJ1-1	CASSFSGEAFF	TGTGCCAGCAGCTTTTCGGGTGAAGCTTTCTTT
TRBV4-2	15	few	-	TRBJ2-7	CASSQAASQPYEQYF	TGTGCCAGCAGCCAAGCAGCCTCCCAGCCCTACGAGCAGTACTTC
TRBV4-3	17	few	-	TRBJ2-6	CASSQANVNSGANVLTF	TGCGCCAGCAGCCAAGCGAACGTAAACTCTGGGGCCAACGTCCTGACTTTC
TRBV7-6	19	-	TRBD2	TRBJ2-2	CASSRRTSGRAANTGELFF	TGTGCCAGCAGCCGACGGACTAGCGGGAGGGCCGCGAACACCGGGGAGCTGTTTTTT
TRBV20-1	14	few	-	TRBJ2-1	CSAQDPGPNNEQFF	TGCAGTGCCCAGGATCCGGGACCCAACAATGAGCAGTTCTTC
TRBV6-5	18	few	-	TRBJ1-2	CASSYPERGLMAMHGYTF	TGTGCCAGCAGTTACCCCGAAAGGGGTCTCATGGCTATGCATGGCTACACCTTC